What follows is one TCR beta chain and its context. This clone was detected only once. Its specific antigen is unknown. No base qualities exist here, and no much larger clone lies one base off it. From the cysteine through the phenylalanine, the CDR3 covers 13 amino acids. Only the CDR3 portion is preserved as DNA: 39 bases, with reading frame beginning at the first base. V is trimmed back by 3 bases and J by 4 bases, and the junction contains 3 bases that no gene match accounts for. According to the germline V gene, CDR1 reads SGHTA and CDR2 reads FQGNSA. TCRbeta CDR3 regions were amplified from genomic DNA by means of the immunoSEQ Assay, a bias-controlled multiplex PCR. As for how the authors treated the data: The number of nucleated cells in each sample was estimated from the amplification of reference gene primers within the assay. To quantify the absolute abundance of each unique TCRbeta CDR3 rearrangement, sequence reads were collapsed and filtered. For each sample, productive Simpson clonality was calculated by taking the square root of Simpson's diversity index across productive rearrangements. TCRdb carries this immuneACCESS record with in-frame sequences only. Its versions omit some clonotypes, under half of them owing to an unresolved V gene in the studies checked, with the rest unexplained. V, J and clone size are those of that table, while D and trimming were read from the DNA. The sample has about 390,000 clones on record, about 86% of them singletons. Roughly a tenth of the sample is held by the ten biggest clonotypes.

Participants in the prospective study were aged about 18 to 100 years, lived in 24 United States geographic areas, and enrolled through a virtual design. In the prospective study, participants were assigned to cohorts based on the clinical history participants reported in a screening survey and a study questionnaire. For ImmuneRACE Cohort 3, a participant was defined as recovered based on two consecutive negative NP/OP PCR tests, clearance by a healthcare professional, or resolution of symptoms. Mobile phlebotomists in the prospective study collected whole blood, serum and a nasopharyngeal or oropharyngeal swab from every participant. Over an approximately 2-month period, participants in the prospective study had the option of providing additional blood draws and questionnaires. Before DNA extraction, blood samples from the prospective study were shipped at room temperature or frozen. These data belong to a study of blood T cell repertoires in COVID-19 (TCRdb year 2020). For the wider study: Samples covering the acute and convalescent phases of COVID-19 were provided by collaborators in the United States, Italy and Spain. The prospective study material was composed of cDNA or gDNA derived from T cells, B-cell-depleted T cells, or PBMCs. Where HLA class I and class II types were available, the types were taken from metadata supplied by the sample provider, not from assay-based typing. The repertoires were released in a freely available public database meant as a resource for research on the immune response to SARS-CoV-2. Subjects who had been exposed to COVID-19, were actively infected with it, or had recovered from it provided the deeply sampled blood TCRbeta repertoires that made up the dataset. Samples came from the ongoing ImmuneRACE study (first 160 participants) plus 1,254 subjects from 6 global collaborators. Sample metadata almost always included a de-identified subject ID, COVID-19 status, age in years and sex.

Findings and caveats that apply to the study as a whole: The amount of clinical and demographic metadata varied by source and participant and was provided uncurated.

The specimen was PBMCs or T cells enriched from blood (not recorded which). This chain joins TRBV7-2 to TRBJ2-7; 7 of the junction bases match TRBD2. The TCR comes from a woman in her fifties or sixties who had recovered from COVID-19. For the CDR3, the sequence is CASSFGGGYEQYF. The nucleotide sequence is given as TGTGCCAGCAGCTTTGGGGGAGGGTACGAGCAGTACTTC.